This T cell receptor (beta chain) was profiled in a study of T-cell reconstitution after alpha-beta-depleted transplantation in children. The library targeted TCRbeta and was prepared with unique molecular identifiers. TCRdb itself ran the PCR reads through MiXCR, one entry per CDR3 protein. This table has more than 200,000 distinct CDR3 sequences, about 9.6% appearing once. The sequence was obtained from a human donor who donated a stem cell graft to a child with SCID. The sample in question was PBMCs from the stem cell graft donor, obtained from the stem cell graft.

CDR3 loop: CASTQTNEQFF. The CDR3 nucleotides read TGTGCCAGCACCCAGACGAATGAGCAGTTCTTC. V gene TRBV6-2 or TRBV6-3 combines with J gene TRBJ2-1, with D uncertain. Trimming removed 7 bases from V and 7 bases from J, with 8 bases in between. Germline-derived CDR1 and CDR2 are MNHEY and SVGEGT. The CDR3 covers 11 residues.